What follows are 6 T cell receptor beta chains derived from one specimen sequenced in a study of beta chain features in type 1 diabetes. Expressed TCRB transcripts were sequenced after all isolated RNA was converted to cDNA. Here immunoSEQ multiplex PCR was the method, and the copy in TCRdb shows in-frame clones only, minus some. The sample has under 300,000 clones; about 25% are singletons. What was sequenced was central memory CD4+ T cells from blood. The receptors shown here come from a young man in good health.

The CDR3, as DNA: TGTGCTAGTGGTTTGCGGCGGGGGGTTCAAGAGACCCAGTACTTC. Translating it yields CASGLRRGVQETQYF. The chain uses TRBV12-5 and TRBJ2-5; 8 bases line up with TRBD2. Germline lookup yields CDR1 LGHNT and CDR2 FRNRAP. The ends lost 2 bases at V and 2 bases at J; junction bases unmatched: 4. This CDR3 region has 15 residues.

This clone has just a few counts. The chain carries TRBV5-6 and TRBJ2-1, with D possibly being TRBD1 or TRBD2 (6 bases each). This CDR3 has 16 amino acids. In germline, CDR1 is SGHDT, CDR2 YYEEEE. V was pared by 4 bases and J by 0 bases, with 14 bases between. Written as DNA, the CDR3 is TGTGCCAGCAGCGGCGGAGGGGGGAGCTCCTACAATGAGCAGTTCTTC. Translation: CASSGGGGSSYNEQFF.

The J gene is TRBJ2-7, the V gene TRBV13, with 8 positions matching TRBD2. The CDR3 consists of 16 residues. The ends lost 1 base at V and 4 bases at J; junction bases unmatched: 9. CDR1 is PRHDT and CDR2 is FYEKMQ in the germline V gene (reference sequence). The CDR3 DNA is TGTGCCAGCAGCTTAGAGGTCCGGGAGGGCCAGTACGAGCAGTACTTC. As protein: CASSLEVREGQYEQYF.

The chain joins TRBV7-9 to TRBJ2-2; D is perhaps TRBD1 (5 bases). Germline CDR1 SEHNR, CDR2 FQNEAQ (reference sequence). V lost 5 bases and J 0 bases, leaving 10 bases between the germline ends. The CDR3 runs 15 residues. The CDR3 sequence is CASSPDSANTGELFF. The CDR3 DNA sequence: TGTGCCAGCAGCCCTGACAGCGCGAACACCGGGGAGCTGTTTTTT.

In its sample, this clone was seen a few times. This chain uses TRBV30 with TRBJ1-2, with TRBD1 identical over 10 bases. This CDR3 has 15 amino acids. CDR1 and CDR2 from the germline V gene are GTSNPN and SVGIG (reference sequence). With V trimmed by 4 bases and J by 7 bases, 12 bases remained unmatched. CDR3 sequence (DNA): TGTGCCTGGACACCCCCGGGACAGGGGTTCGGTGGCTACACCTTC. Translated: CAWTPPGQGFGGYTF. Drawing the rest from reference TRBV30 and TRBJ1-2, the complete variable domain is SQTIHQWPATLVQPVGSPLSLECTVEGTSNPNLYWYRQAAGRGLQLLFYSVGIGQISSEVPQNLSASRPQDRQFILSSKKLLLSDSGFYLCAWTPPGQGFGGYTFGSGTRLTVV.

This clone was seen at least ten times. DNA of the CDR3: TGTGCCAGCAGCCGCAGAGGGGCAGCCGCAGATACGCAGTATTTT. This encodes CASSRRGAAADTQYF. V gene TRBV6-5 combines with J gene TRBJ2-3; the D gene could be TRBD1 or TRBD2 (5 bases each). V lost 6 bases to trimming and J lost 4 bases, with 17 bases between them. This CDR3 is 15 amino acids long. Germline assignment: CDR1 MNHEY and CDR2 SVGAGI.